Listed below are T cell receptor beta chains from one sample, sequenced in a study of response to subunit inactivated influenza vaccine. Each CDR3 protein gets one entry after TCRdb re-called the RT-PCR reads with MiXCR. The sample yields around 580,000 distinct CDR3 sequences, 10% to 15% seen once. The source was PBMCs from blood, collected on the day of vaccination. These TCRs come from a man aged 50-59 years who received an inactivated influenza vaccine. CDR3s include the opening cysteine and the closing phenylalanine or tryptophan. The D gene is left open where the match is weak. Clone size, where shown, is once, few, many, or a class for clones that have expanded.

J gene	V gene	D gene	clone size	CDR3 DNA	CDR3 protein
TRBJ2-5	TRBV9	-	many	TGTGCCAGCAGCCCCACGGACGGGAGAGAGACCCAGTACTTC	CASSPTDGRETQYF
TRBJ2-3	TRBV7-9	TRBD2	-	TGTGCCAGCAGGGGGACTATTATAGATACGCAGTATTTT	CASRGTIIDTQYF
TRBJ1-1	TRBV6-1	TRBD1	-	TGTGCCAGCAGCCCACAGGGGGCGGGGATTGTGGACACTGAAGCTTTCTTT	CASSPQGAGIVDTEAFF
TRBJ1-2	TRBV24-1	-	few	TGTGCCACCAGTGAGGGAGGAGGGCAGAGAGACTATGGCTACACCTTC	CATSEGGGQRDYGYTF
TRBJ2-1	TRBV5-1	TRBD2	-	TGCGCCAGCAGCAGCGGGACTACCGCTAATGAGCAGTTCTTC	CASSSGTTANEQFF
TRBJ2-5	TRBV11-3	-	-	TGTGCCAGCTCCTTGGGGATACGGGAGACCCAGTACTTC	CASSLGIRETQYF
TRBJ1-1	TRBV7-8	-	few	TGTGCCAGCAGCTTAGCTAGTCTGGGGTACACTGAAGCTTTCTTT	CASSLASLGYTEAFF
TRBJ1-1	TRBV2	TRBD1	-	TGTGCCAGCAGACAAACAGGGGGGTACACTGAAGCTTTCTTT	CASRQTGGYTEAFF
TRBJ2-3	TRBV28	-	once	TGTGCCAGCAGCAGAGATAATTCGGACCTGGATACGCAGTATTTT	CASSRDNSDLDTQYF
TRBJ2-2	TRBV6-1	-	-	TGTGCCAGCAGCCCATACCAGCGGGTGAACACCGGGGAGCTGGTTTTT	CASSPYQRVNTGELVF
TRBJ1-1	TRBV30	-	-	TGTGCCTCGGCACCAGGGACCTCGAACACTGAAGCTTTCTTT	CASAPGTSNTEAFF
TRBJ2-1	TRBV9	TRBD2	many	TGTGCCAGCAGTGCTATAGCGGGAGGGTACAATGAGCAGTTCTTC	CASSAIAGGYNEQFF
TRBJ2-1	TRBV9	-	many	TGTGCCAGCAGCGCCGTTAATAATGAGCAGTTCTTC	CASSAVNNEQFF
TRBJ1-5	TRBV7-9	-	-	TGTGCCAGCAGCTCCGGAAGGGGACAGCCCCAGCATTTT	CASSSGRGQPQHF
TRBJ2-1	TRBV4-3	TRBD2	many	TGCGCCAGCAGCCCGAGGACTAGCGGGGGGGGAAATTACAATGAGCAGTTCTTC	CASSPRTSGGGNYNEQFF
TRBJ2-2	TRBV12-3/TRBV12-4	-	-	TGTGCCAGCAGTACCCACTTGAACACCGGGGAGCTGTTTTTT	CASSTHLNTGELFF
TRBJ1-1	TRBV15	-	few	TGTGCCACCAGCAGAGAACAAGGGCGGTTGGGCACTGAAGCTTTCTTT	CATSREQGRLGTEAFF
TRBJ2-2	TRBV7-9	-	-	TGTGCCAGCAGCCTCACCCGGGGGACCGGGGAGCTGTTTTTT	CASSLTRGTGELFF
TRBJ2-7	TRBV27	-	-	TGTGCCAGCAGCCCTGCCCCCCCCTACGAGCAGTACTTC	CASSPAPPYEQYF
TRBJ1-2	TRBV7-8	-	many	TGTGCCAGCAGCTTAGTAGCAGGGGTTGGCTATGGCTACACCTTC	CASSLVAGVGYGYTF
TRBJ1-5	TRBV27	TRBD1	-	TGTGCCAGCGGGGCAGGGGGCGCGATACAGCCCCAGCATTTT	CASGAGGAIQPQHF
TRBJ2-1	TRBV12-3/TRBV12-4	-	few	TGTGCCAGCAGTCCAACGGCGACAGGAGCCTACAATGAGCAGTTCTTC	CASSPTATGAYNEQFF
TRBJ2-3	TRBV29-1	TRBD1	-	TGCAGCGCCAAGAGGGGGACAGGGGAACCAGATACGCAGTATTTT	CSAKRGTGEPDTQYF
TRBJ2-3	TRBV5-1	-	many	TGCGCCAGCAGCTTGGCTCCGGGACGGGACACAGATACGCAGTATTTT	CASSLAPGRDTDTQYF
TRBJ2-3	TRBV11-2	-	-	TGTGCCAGCAGCCCCACCGGGACGTACACAGATACGCAGTATTTT	CASSPTGTYTDTQYF
TRBJ2-4	TRBV24-1	-	-	TGTGCCACCAGTGATCAGACCGGGCCTCAGTACTTC	CATSDQTGPQYF
TRBJ2-7	TRBV5-1	-	few	TGCGCCAGCAGCTTGAGGGCAGAATACGAGCAGTACTTC	CASSLRAEYEQYF
TRBJ1-3	TRBV20-1	TRBD1	-	TGCAGTGCTGAAGATACGGGACAGCGAAACACCATATATTTT	CSAEDTGQRNTIYF
TRBJ2-3	TRBV4-3	-	-	TGCGCCAGCAGCCAAGAGTCGACCCGGCCCGATACGCAGTATTTT	CASSQESTRPDTQYF
TRBJ2-1	TRBV5-1	-	-	TGCGCCAGCAGCTTGGCACCCGACTCGGCTGCGAGGGAGCAGTTCTTC	CASSLAPDSAAREQFF
TRBJ2-5	TRBV18	-	few	TGTGCCAGCTCACCACGTCAGAAAGAGACCCAGTACTTC	CASSPRQKETQYF
TRBJ2-3	TRBV7-8	TRBD2	-	TGTGCCAGCAGCTTATTGCTAGCGGGGGGCCGGGCGCGGGATACGCAGTATTTT	CASSLLLAGGRARDTQYF
TRBJ1-1	TRBV7-2	TRBD1	few	TGTGCCAGCAGCCGAAACAGACAGGGCGTGGACACTGAAGCTTTCTTT	CASSRNRQGVDTEAFF
TRBJ2-5	TRBV20-1	TRBD2	few	TGCAGTGCTCCCATAGCGGGCCAACTTCTAGAGACCCAGTACTTC	CSAPIAGQLLETQYF
TRBJ2-3	TRBV27	TRBD2	few	TGTGCCAGCAGTTTATTTATAGCGGGGTCACATACGCAGTATTTT	CASSLFIAGSHTQYF
TRBJ2-4	TRBV18	-	-	TGTGCCAGCTCCCGACCGGGGGCTGAGGGAGACATTCAGTACTTC	CASSRPGAEGDIQYF
TRBJ2-5	TRBV5-1	-	-	TGCGCCAGCAGCGCCACCCCGGGGGTCCAAGAGACCCAGTACTTC	CASSATPGVQETQYF
TRBJ1-4	TRBV6-5	-	-	TGTGCCAGCAGTTCCCGGACTCGAAGGCATGAAAAACTGTTTTTT	CASSSRTRRHEKLFF
TRBJ2-3	TRBV7-9	TRBD1	-	TGTGCCAGCAGCCCATCCGGGACAGACACAGATACGCAGTATTTT	CASSPSGTDTDTQYF
TRBJ2-3	TRBV4-2	TRBD2	few	TGCGCCAGCAGCCAAGGATTTCTAGCGGCTAGCACAGATACGCAGTATTTT	CASSQGFLAASTDTQYF
TRBJ2-5	TRBV7-2	-	-	TGTGCCAGCAGCATAGGGGTTAGAGAGACCCAGTACTTC	CASSIGVRETQYF
TRBJ2-1	TRBV12-3/TRBV12-4	-	-	TGTGCCAGCAGACTCGACCAAAGGCCGGGACGGGTGGACAATGAGCAGTTCTTC	CASRLDQRPGRVDNEQFF